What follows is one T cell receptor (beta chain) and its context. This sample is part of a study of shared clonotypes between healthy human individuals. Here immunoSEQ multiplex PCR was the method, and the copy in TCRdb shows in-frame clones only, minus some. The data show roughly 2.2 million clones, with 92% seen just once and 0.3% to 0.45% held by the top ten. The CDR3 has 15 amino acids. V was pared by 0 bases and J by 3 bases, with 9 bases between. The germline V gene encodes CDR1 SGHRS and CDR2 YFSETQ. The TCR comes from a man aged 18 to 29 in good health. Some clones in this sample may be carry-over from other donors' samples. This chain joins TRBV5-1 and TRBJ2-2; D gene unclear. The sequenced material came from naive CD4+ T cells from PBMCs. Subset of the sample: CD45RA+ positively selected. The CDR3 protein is CASSLAGPDTGELFF. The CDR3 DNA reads TGCGCCAGCAGCTTGGCTGGCCCCGACACCGGGGAGCTGTTTTTT.